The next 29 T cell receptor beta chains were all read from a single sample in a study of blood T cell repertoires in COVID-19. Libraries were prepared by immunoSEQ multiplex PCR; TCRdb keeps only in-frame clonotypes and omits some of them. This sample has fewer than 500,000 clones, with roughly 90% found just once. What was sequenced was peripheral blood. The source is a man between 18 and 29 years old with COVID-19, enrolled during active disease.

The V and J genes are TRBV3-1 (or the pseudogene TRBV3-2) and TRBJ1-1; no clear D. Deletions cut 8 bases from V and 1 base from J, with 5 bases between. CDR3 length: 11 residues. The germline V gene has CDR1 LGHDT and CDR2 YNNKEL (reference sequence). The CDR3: CASAGNTEAFF. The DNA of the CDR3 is TGTGCCAGCGCAGGGAACACTGAAGCTTTCTTT.

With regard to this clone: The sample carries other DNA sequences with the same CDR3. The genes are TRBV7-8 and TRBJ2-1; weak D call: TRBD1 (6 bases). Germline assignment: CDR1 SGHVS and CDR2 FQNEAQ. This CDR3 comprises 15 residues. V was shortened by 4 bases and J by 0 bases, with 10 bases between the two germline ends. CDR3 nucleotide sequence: TGTGCCAGCAGCTGGACAGAGAGCTCCTACAATGAGCAGTTCTTC. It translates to CASSWTESSYNEQFF.

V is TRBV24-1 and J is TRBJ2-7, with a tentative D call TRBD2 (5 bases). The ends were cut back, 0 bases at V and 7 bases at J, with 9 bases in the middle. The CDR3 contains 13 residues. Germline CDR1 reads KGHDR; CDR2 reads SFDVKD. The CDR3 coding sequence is TGTGCCACCAGTGATTTGAAGTCGGGGGAGCAGTACTTC. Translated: CATSDLKSGEQYF.

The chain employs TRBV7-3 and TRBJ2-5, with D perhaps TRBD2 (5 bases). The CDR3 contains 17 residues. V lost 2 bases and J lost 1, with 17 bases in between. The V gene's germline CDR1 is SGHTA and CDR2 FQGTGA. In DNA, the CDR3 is TGTGCCAGCAGCTTAGGACCGGTTGGGAGCGGCCAAGAGACCCAGTACTTC. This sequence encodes CASSLGPVGSGQETQYF.

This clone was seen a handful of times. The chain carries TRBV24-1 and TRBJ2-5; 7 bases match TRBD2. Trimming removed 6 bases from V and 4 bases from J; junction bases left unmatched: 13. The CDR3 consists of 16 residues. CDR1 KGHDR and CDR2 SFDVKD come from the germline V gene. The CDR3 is CATSPNSGNEGETQYF. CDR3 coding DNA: TGTGCCACCAGTCCGAACAGCGGGAACGAAGGAGAGACCCAGTACTTC.

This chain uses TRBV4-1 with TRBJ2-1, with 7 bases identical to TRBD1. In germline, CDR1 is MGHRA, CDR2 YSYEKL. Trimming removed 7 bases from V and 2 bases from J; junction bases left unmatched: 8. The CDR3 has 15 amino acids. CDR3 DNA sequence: TGCGCCAGCACCTCAGGGGGTGGCACCTACAATGAGCAGTTCTTC. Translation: CASTSGGGTYNEQFF.

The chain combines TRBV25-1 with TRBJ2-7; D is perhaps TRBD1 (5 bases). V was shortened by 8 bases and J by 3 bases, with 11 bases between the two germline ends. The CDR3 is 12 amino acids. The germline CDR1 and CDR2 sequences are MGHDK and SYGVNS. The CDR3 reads CASAQGSYEQYF. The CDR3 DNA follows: TGTGCCAGCGCTCAGGGTAGCTACGAGCAGTACTTC.

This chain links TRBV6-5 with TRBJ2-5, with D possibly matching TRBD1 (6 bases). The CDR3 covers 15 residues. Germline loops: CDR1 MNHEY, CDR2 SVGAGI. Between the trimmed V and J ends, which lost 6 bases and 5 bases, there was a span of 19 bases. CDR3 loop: CASRFGDIRGETQYF. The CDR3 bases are TGTGCCAGCAGATTCGGGGACATTCGTGGGGAGACCCAGTACTTC.

CDR3 loop: CASSEAAGTIYEQYF. DNA of the CDR3: TGTGCCAGCAGTGAAGCTGCCGGCACTATCTACGAGCAGTACTTC. The rearrangement links TRBV2 to TRBJ2-7; D remains unclear. V shed 0 bases and J shed 3 bases, with 12 bases lying between them. This CDR3 is 15 amino acids long. Germline V CDR1 and CDR2: SNHLY, FYNNEI.

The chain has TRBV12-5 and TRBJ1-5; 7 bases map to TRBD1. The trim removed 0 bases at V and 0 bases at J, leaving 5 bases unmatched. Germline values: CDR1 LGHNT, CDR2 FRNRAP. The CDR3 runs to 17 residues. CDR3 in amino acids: CASGLVQGTASNQPQHF. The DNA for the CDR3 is TGTGCTAGTGGTTTGGTACAAGGGACAGCTAGCAATCAGCCCCAGCATTTT.

The CDR3 region is CAGRQGVSYEQYF. DNA of the CDR3: TGTGCCGGGCGACAGGGGGTCTCCTACGAGCAGTACTTC. The chain has TRBV2 and TRBJ2-7; 9 bases map to TRBD1. Germline V lookup: CDR1 SNHLY, CDR2 FYNNEI. This CDR3 contains 13 residues. After removal of 11 bases from V and 0 bases from J, the junction contained 5 bases not matched to a gene.

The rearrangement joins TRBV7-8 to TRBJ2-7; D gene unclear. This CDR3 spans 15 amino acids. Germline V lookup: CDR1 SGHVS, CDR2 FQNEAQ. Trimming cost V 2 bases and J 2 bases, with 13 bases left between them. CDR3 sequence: CASSLPRPLTYEQYF. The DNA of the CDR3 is TGTGCCAGCAGCTTACCCAGGCCCCTTACCTACGAGCAGTACTTC. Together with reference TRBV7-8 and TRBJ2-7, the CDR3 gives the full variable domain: GAGVSQSPRYKVAKRGQDVALRCDPISGHVSLFWYQQALGQGPEFLTYFQNEAQLDKSGLPSDRFFAERPEGSVSTLKIQRTQQEDSAVYLCASSLPRPLTYEQYFGPGTRLTVT.

The CDR3 sequence is CASSLDARVYPGELFF. For the CDR3, the DNA is TGCGCCAGCAGCTTGGATGCTAGAGTCTACCCGGGGGAGCTGTTTTTT. The chain links TRBV5-1 to TRBJ2-2; no clear D gene. Germline CDR1 SGHRS, CDR2 YFSETQ. The CDR3 has 16 amino acids. Trimming took off 0 bases at V and 8 bases at J, with 17 bases between the two ends.

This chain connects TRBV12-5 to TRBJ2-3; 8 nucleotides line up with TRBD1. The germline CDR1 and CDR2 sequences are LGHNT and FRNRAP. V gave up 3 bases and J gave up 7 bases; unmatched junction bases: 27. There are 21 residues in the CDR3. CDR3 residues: CASGFGPLSITGTGEIHTQYF. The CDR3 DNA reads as TGTGCTAGTGGTTTTGGTCCTTTGTCCATCACCGGGACAGGAGAAATTCATACGCAGTATTTT. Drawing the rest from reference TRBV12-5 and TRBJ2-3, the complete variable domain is DARVTQTPRHKVTEMGQEVTMRCQPILGHNTVFWYRQTMMQGLELLAYFRNRAPLDDSGMPKDRFSAEMPDATLATLKIQPSEPRDSAVYFCASGFGPLSITGTGEIHTQYFGPGTRLTVL.

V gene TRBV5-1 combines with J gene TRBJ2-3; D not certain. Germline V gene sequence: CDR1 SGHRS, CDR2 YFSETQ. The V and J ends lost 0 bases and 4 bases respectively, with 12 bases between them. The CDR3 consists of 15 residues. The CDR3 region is CASSLEGGTADTQYF. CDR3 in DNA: TGCGCCAGCAGCTTGGAAGGCGGCACGGCAGATACGCAGTATTTT. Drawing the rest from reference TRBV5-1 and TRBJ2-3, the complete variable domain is KAGVTQTPRYLIKTRGQQVTLSCSPISGHRSVSWYQQTPGQGLQFLFEYFSETQRNKGNFPGRFSGRQFSNSRSEMNVSTLELGDSALYLCASSLEGGTADTQYFGPGTRLTVL.

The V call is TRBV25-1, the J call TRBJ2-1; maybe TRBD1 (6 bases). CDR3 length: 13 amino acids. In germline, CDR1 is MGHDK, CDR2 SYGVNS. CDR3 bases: TGTGCGAAAGCAGGGGCGACTAACAATGAGCAGTTCTTC. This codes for CAKAGATNNEQFF.

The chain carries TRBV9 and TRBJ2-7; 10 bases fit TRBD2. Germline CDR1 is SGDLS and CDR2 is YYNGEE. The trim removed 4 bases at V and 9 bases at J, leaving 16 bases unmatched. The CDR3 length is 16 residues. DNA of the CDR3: TGTGCCAGCAGCCCTGTGCTTACTAGCGGGACCCAGCGGCAGTACTTC. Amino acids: CASSPVLTSGTQRQYF.

The CDR3 loop reads CASSQGRDFYNEQFF. In DNA, the CDR3 is TGTGCCAGCAGCCAAGGACGGGATTTTTACAATGAGCAGTTCTTC. V usage is TRBV4-2 and J usage is TRBJ2-1; D is possibly TRBD2 (5 bases). V lost 1 base and J 4 bases, leaving 11 bases between the germline ends. Per germline, CDR1 LGHNA and CDR2 YNFKEQ. CDR3 size: 15 residues.

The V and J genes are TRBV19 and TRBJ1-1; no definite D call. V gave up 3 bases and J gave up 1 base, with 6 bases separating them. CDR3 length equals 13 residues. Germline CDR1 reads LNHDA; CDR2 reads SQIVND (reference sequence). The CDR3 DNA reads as TGTGCCAGTAGTATGATAGCGAACACTGAAGCTTTCTTT. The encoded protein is CASSMIANTEAFF.

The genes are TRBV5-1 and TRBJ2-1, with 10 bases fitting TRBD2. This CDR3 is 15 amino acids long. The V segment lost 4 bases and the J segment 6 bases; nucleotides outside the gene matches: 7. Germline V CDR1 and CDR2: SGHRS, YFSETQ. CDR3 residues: CASSRERGGVNEQFF. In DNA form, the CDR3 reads TGCGCCAGCAGCCGAGAGCGGGGGGGCGTCAATGAGCAGTTCTTC.

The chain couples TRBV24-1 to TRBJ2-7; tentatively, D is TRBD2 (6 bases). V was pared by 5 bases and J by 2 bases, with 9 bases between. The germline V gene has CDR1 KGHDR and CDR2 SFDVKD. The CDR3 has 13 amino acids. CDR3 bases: TGTGCCACCAGTGCCGGGAGCCCCTACGAGCAGTACTTC. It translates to CATSAGSPYEQYF.

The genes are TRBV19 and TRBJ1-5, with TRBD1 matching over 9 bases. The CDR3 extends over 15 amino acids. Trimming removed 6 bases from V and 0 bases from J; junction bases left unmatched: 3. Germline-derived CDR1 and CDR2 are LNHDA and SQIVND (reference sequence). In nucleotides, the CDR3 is TGTGCCAGTAGGGGGACAGGGATTAGCAATCAGCCCCAGCATTTT. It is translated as CASRGTGISNQPQHF. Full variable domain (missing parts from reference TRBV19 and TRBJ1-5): DGGITQSPKYLFRKEGQNVTLSCEQNLNHDAMYWYRQDPGQGLRLIYYSQIVNDFQKGDIAEGYSVSREKKESFPLTVTSAQKNPTAFYLCASRGTGISNQPQHFGDGTRLSIL.

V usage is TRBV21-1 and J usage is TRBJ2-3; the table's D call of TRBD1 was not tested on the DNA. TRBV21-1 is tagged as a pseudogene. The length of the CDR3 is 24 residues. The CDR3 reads CASSKALGDRDITTKSPLPDTQYF. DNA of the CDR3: TGTGCCAGCAGCAAAGCGCTCGGGGACCGGGACATCACAACCAAATCCCCCCTCCCAGATACGCAGTATTTT.

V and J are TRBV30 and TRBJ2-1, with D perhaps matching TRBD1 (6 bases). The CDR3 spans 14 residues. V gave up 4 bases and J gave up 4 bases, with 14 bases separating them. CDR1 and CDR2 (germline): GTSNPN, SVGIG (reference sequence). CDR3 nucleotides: TGTGCCTGGAATAGATTAGGACAGTACAATGAGCAGTTCTTC. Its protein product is CAWNRLGQYNEQFF.

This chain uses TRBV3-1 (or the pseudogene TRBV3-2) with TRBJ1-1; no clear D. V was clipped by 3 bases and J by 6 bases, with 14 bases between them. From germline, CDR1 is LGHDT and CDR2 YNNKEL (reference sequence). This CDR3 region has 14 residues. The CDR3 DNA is TGTGCCAGCAGCCAGAGGGAGGAAGGCGCTGAAGCTTTCTTT. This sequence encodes CASSQREEGAEAFF.

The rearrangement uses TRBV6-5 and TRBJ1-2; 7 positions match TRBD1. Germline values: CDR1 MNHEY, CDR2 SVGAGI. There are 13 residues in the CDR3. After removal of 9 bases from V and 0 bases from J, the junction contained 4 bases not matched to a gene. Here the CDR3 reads CASRDSTNYGYTF. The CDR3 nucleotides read TGTGCCAGTCGGGACAGTACTAACTATGGCTACACCTTC.

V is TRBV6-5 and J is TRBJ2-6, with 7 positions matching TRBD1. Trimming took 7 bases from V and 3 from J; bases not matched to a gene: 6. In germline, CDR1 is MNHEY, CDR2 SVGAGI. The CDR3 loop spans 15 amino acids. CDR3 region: CASTKQGRGANVLTF. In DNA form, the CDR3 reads TGTGCCAGCACCAAACAGGGGCGTGGGGCCAACGTCCTGACTTTC.

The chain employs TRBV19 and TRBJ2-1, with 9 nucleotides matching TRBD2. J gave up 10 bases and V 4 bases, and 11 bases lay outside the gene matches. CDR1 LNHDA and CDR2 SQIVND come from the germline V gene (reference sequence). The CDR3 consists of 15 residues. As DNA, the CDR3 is TGTGCCAGTAGTAATAGGCTAGCGGGGTCGGAGGAGCAGTTCTTC. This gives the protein CASSNRLAGSEEQFF.

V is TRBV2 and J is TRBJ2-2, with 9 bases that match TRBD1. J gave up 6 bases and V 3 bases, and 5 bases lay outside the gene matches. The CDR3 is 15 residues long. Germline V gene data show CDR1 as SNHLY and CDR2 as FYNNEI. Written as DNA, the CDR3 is TGTGCCAGCAGTGAGGACAGGGGAATATCCGGGGAGCTGTTTTTT. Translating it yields CASSEDRGISGELFF.